These T cell receptor beta chains were read from a single sample in a study of blood T cell repertoires in COVID-19. Clones were sequenced by immunoSEQ multiplex PCR, and TCRdb holds only the in-frame ones, with some missing. The table shows a few hundred thousand clones, with around 87% occurring only once. The sample taken for sequencing was peripheral blood. All receptors come from a woman aged 50 to 60 with acute or convalescent COVID-19. The CDR3 runs from the conserved cysteine through the conserved F or W. Fields, in order: V gene, J gene, CDR3 protein.

>TRBV12-3/TRBV12-4|TRBJ2-2
CASGRLAGELFF
>TRBV6-6|TRBJ2-7
CASSKTSITTEQYF
>TRBV10-3|TRBJ1-2
CAISESDWGQQGNYGYTF
>TRBV5-1|TRBJ2-7
CASSSGLDTYEQYF
>TRBV18|TRBJ2-3
CASSASSGLTDTQYF
>TRBV4-1|TRBJ1-4
CASSQATGGAKLFF
>TRBV7-8|TRBJ1-5
CASSFTDMQPQHF
>TRBV7-9|TRBJ1-5
CASSHENRGQPQHF
>TRBV5-8|TRBJ1-1
CASSLTIVWASTEAFF
>TRBV30|TRBJ2-2
CACREVGSGELFF
>TRBV18|TRBJ2-1
CASSYITGSRGNEQFF
>TRBV5-3|TRBJ1-2
CARRPSPGTGDGYTF
>TRBV27|TRBJ2-7
CASSPRPGGYEQYF
>TRBV18|TRBJ2-1
CASSPGTNSYNEQFF
>TRBV7-9|TRBJ2-1
CASSLAGGGRDEQFF
>TRBV30|TRBJ1-4
CAWSLQGAGEKLFF
>TRBV5-4|TRBJ2-7
CASSLEGTGSMRQYF
>TRBV4-2|TRBJ1-1
CASSRAETGGTEAFF
>TRBV9|TRBJ2-7
CASSVGGVRSYEQYF
>TRBV5-1|TRBJ2-7
CASSSWTGLDYEQYF
>TRBV29-1|TRBJ2-1
CSVVIPELAGGGYNEQFF
>TRBV18|TRBJ2-5
CASSPPRVRETQYF
>TRBV30|TRBJ2-1
CAWSSTTYNEQFF
>TRBV28|TRBJ1-1
CASSLTRGFAEAFF
>TRBV28|TRBJ1-2
CASSRTGTGPYGYTF
>TRBV18|TRBJ1-2
CASSQGYGGYTF
>TRBV19|TRBJ1-4
CASSMRSGVNEKLFF
>TRBV5-6|TRBJ1-4
CASSLGRGGLFF
>TRBV27|TRBJ1-4
CASSRATNEKLFF
>TRBV7-2|TRBJ1-2
CASSLGTGANYGYTF
>TRBV5-6|TRBJ2-5
CASTSTSEETQYF
>TRBV11-2|TRBJ2-2
CASSSVAGAGELFF
>TRBV3-1/TRBV3-2|TRBJ2-2
CASSLTGSTGELFF
>TRBV11-2|TRBJ2-3
CASSPRLAAYTDTQYF
>TRBV2|TRBJ2-7
CASSESGPYEQYF
>TRBV27|TRBJ2-1
CASHDPPGTGVYNEQFF
>TRBV7-9|TRBJ2-1
CASSRRAGDLYNEQFF
>TRBV5-8|TRBJ1-3
CASSLVVRSSGNTIYF
>TRBV27|TRBJ1-1
CASSYLRGTEAFF
>TRBV28|TRBJ2-7
CASSLQLAATYEQYF
>TRBV4-1|TRBJ1-2
CASSHPTEPGIYLHTF
>TRBV28|TRBJ1-5
CASSLGEAAVNQPQHF
>TRBV18|TRBJ2-5
CASSPTIQETQYF
>TRBV27|TRBJ2-3
CASSFRPRTSGAGTDTQYF
>TRBV29-1|TRBJ1-2
CSVVGRGNSYGYTF
>TRBV27|TRBJ2-1
CARPGLAGGGANEQFF
>TRBV4-1|TRBJ2-3
CASSLGLAGTQYF
>TRBV4-1|TRBJ1-5
CASSHGQGQAYSNQPQHF
>TRBV5-8|TRBJ1-5
CASIPGQGRFFGNQPQHF
>TRBV28|TRBJ2-7
CASSFYSYEQYF
>TRBV27|TRBJ2-7
CASRIAYEQYF
>TRBV18|TRBJ1-1
CASSPWTGEDATEAFF
>TRBV6-8|TRBJ1-5
CASKKTGGSNQPQHF